This TCR beta chain was sequenced for a study of T cells in Graves' hyperthyroidism and ophthalmopathy (dated by TCRdb to between 2018 and 2020). For the study in its entirety: Peripheral blood samples were taken at the time of initial diagnosis, prior to any treatment. Thyroid tissue and blood T-cell repertoires from about 6 Graves' hyperthyroidism patients were also compared in the study. TCR Vbeta CDR3 sequencing of roughly 140 peripheral blood samples (43 ophthalmopathy, 75 or so hyperthyroidism and some 17 progressor patients) is reported in the paper. The 95 to 100 discovery patients were randomly split 7:3 into training and test sets. Once sampling was done, hyperthyroidism patients were given methimazole at a starting dose of 30 mg daily, whereas ophthalmopathy patients were given high-dose intravenous methylprednisolone. An independent validation cohort of some 18 hyperthyroidism patients and more than 15 patients who later progressed to ophthalmopathy tested prospective prediction of ophthalmopathy. TCR V-J signatures able to tell the groups apart were searched for in a discovery cohort of 100 or so patients, of whom 40 to 45 had Graves' ophthalmopathy and roughly 57 had stable Graves' hyperthyroidism. Overall results and qualifications from the work: A model built on a 13 V-J signature distinguished ophthalmopathy from stable hyperthyroidism, reaching 87.88% sensitivity and about 81% specificity in cross-validation and 80%/75% in testing. Blood samples also contained most of the expanded thyroid clonotypes (frequency above 0.001), which suggests that blood repertoires may reflect thyroid immune responses. Sample size was not statistically predetermined, and blinding of investigators to group allocation was not performed. In validation, progression to ophthalmopathy was predicted by the model with nearly 71% sensitivity and approximately 78% specificity, a median of roughly six months before onset.

Including cysteine and phenylalanine, the CDR3 has 15 amino acids. The DNA shown is the 45-base CDR3, in frame from base 1. Relative to germline, V is missing 2 bases and J is missing 4 bases, with 3 bases of the junction outside any gene match. CDR1 and CDR2 are drawn from the germline V gene: SGHTA, FQGNSA. This clonotype was found many times. Its recognized antigen is unknown. Base qualities are missing; no much larger clone stands one base away. Ophthalmopathy patients had moderately to severely active disease, with a Clinical Activity Score of 3 or more, a NOSPECS grade of 4 or more, and a disease duration of less than 3 months. Any patient with an uncontrolled infection, another autoimmune disease, pregnancy or lactation was excluded. Clinical symptoms, serum thyroxine and TRAb, thyroid ultrasound, and orbital computed tomography formed the basis for the diagnoses. PBMCs were separated from roughly 10 ml of fresh peripheral blood using Ficoll-Paque density gradient centrifugation. Total RNA was extracted with Trizol reagent, and quality was checked on an Agilent 2100 Bioanalyzer.

Amplification of TCR beta CDR3 regions was carried out from RNA transcripts. The first round of RT-PCR for the TCR CDR3 was performed with the HTBI primer set and the Qiagen OneStep RT-PCR kit. Libraries were constructed in a second round of multiplex PCR, after which size selection and purification were carried out. Sequencing of the libraries was done on an Illumina HiSeq2000 using paired-end 100 bp reads. On the study's bioinformatics: SOAPnuke was used to process the raw data, with reads discarded if the reads contained adapters or uncalled bases, had a mean Phred below 15, or lacked an exact constant-primer or identifier match. High-quality paired reads were merged using COPE v1.2.5, and each unique nucleotide sequence was defined as a clonotype. Clonotypes were aligned to IMGT TRBV, TRBD and TRBJ reference segments using MiTCR v1.1. The analysis included only V-J combinations with a frequency above 0.0001, which together covered roughly 99% of the repertoires. A TCS score was defined as the ratio between F50 (clonal expansion) and ExV (chaos), using BLOSUM62-based TCRdist between CDR3 peptides within each V-J. Welch's t-statistics and random forest reduced around 520 V-J features to 10 to 15, which were used in a naive Bayes classifier (R e1071). Clones were called with MiXCR by TCRdb after fastp trimmed the public reads at Q25, and only in-frame beta chains were retained. Under each unique CDR3 protein, matching rows form one entry showing the most common genes and DNA. TCRdb's processing, not the authors', yielded these V and J calls. The sample has 500,000 or so distinct CDR3 sequences on record, 15% to 20% of them singletons. The leading ten clones occupy less than 30% of the sample.

The sequence was obtained from a woman aged 25 to 45 with Graves' ophthalmopathy. The rearranged chain carries TRBV7-2 and TRBJ2-2; 8 middle bases align to TRBD2. Sequenced sample: blood. The CDR3 region has the sequence CASSLNGRGTGELFF. The DNA reads TGTGCCAGCAGCTTAAACGGGAGGGGCACCGGGGAGCTGTTTTTT.